This is a list of T cell receptor beta chains from one sample in a study of spatial heterogeneity in lung cancer. One entry per CDR3 protein, called by TCRdb with MiXCR from the 5' RACE reads. Seen here are roughly 99,000 distinct CDR3 sequences, less than 20% observed once, and the top ten hold around a fifth. The material sequenced was PBMCs, taken at follow-up. The receptors stem from a male donor with early-stage non-small cell lung cancer. CDR3s include the opening cysteine and the closing phenylalanine or tryptophan. D genes are given only for firm matches. Rows may omit the clone size; those that give it use once, few, many or a size class.

d_gene: .; j_gene: TRBJ2-7; abundance: .; v_gene: TRBV4-1; CDR3aa: CASSQDNSATRSYEQYF; CDR3nt: TGCGCCAGCAGCCAAGATAATTCTGCTACTAGGTCCTACGAGCAGTACTTC
d_gene: .; j_gene: TRBJ2-1; abundance: few; v_gene: TRBV3-1; CDR3aa: CASSLNNEQFF; CDR3nt: TGTGCCAGCAGCCTCAACAATGAGCAGTTCTTC
d_gene: .; j_gene: TRBJ1-5; abundance: few; v_gene: TRBV19; CDR3aa: CASKRGVDNQPQHF; CDR3nt: TGTGCCTCCAAACGCGGGGTAGACAATCAGCCCCAGCATTTT
d_gene: .; j_gene: TRBJ2-4; abundance: .; v_gene: TRBV2; CDR3aa: CASSEFVAGTKNIQYF; CDR3nt: TGTGCCAGCAGTGAATTTGTTGCGGGGACCAAAAACATTCAGTACTTC
d_gene: .; j_gene: TRBJ2-1; abundance: once; v_gene: TRBV11-2; CDR3aa: CASSLGAGRGSYNEQFF; CDR3nt: TGTGCCAGCAGCTTAGGCGCGGGACGGGGGTCCTACAATGAGCAGTTCTTC
d_gene: TRBD1; j_gene: TRBJ2-2; abundance: .; v_gene: TRBV19; CDR3aa: CASRRGLDTGELFF; CDR3nt: TGTGCCAGTAGGAGGGGGCTGGACACCGGGGAGCTGTTTTTT
d_gene: .; j_gene: TRBJ2-5; abundance: many; v_gene: TRBV11-2; CDR3aa: CASSLAGGGETQYF; CDR3nt: TGTGCCAGCAGCTTAGCAGGAGGGGGCGAGACCCAGTACTTC
d_gene: .; j_gene: TRBJ1-2; abundance: .; v_gene: TRBV15; CDR3aa: CATSRDVSVGGREGYTF; CDR3nt: TGTGCCACCAGCAGAGATGTCTCGGTCGGAGGCAGGGAAGGCTACACCTTC
d_gene: TRBD2; j_gene: TRBJ2-3; abundance: .; v_gene: TRBV20-1; CDR3aa: CSAEVERGSTDTQYF; CDR3nt: TGCAGTGCCGAGGTCGAGCGGGGGAGCACAGATACGCAGTATTTT
d_gene: TRBD2; j_gene: TRBJ2-1; abundance: few; v_gene: TRBV27; CDR3aa: CASSLIRGRSYEQFF; CDR3nt: TGTGCCAGCAGTTTAATTCGCGGGAGGAGCTATGAGCAGTTCTTC
d_gene: .; j_gene: TRBJ2-2; abundance: .; v_gene: TRBV5-1; CDR3aa: CASSSLPDRLTGELFF; CDR3nt: TGCGCCAGCAGCTCCCTTCCGGACAGACTAACCGGGGAGCTGTTTTTT
d_gene: .; j_gene: TRBJ1-2; abundance: .; v_gene: TRBV30; CDR3aa: CAWSVIQQNYGYTF; CDR3nt: TGTGCCTGGAGTGTTATACAGCAAAACTATGGCTACACCTTC
d_gene: TRBD2; j_gene: TRBJ2-5; abundance: few; v_gene: TRBV20-1; CDR3aa: CSASPGTSGMGGRETQYF; CDR3nt: TGCAGTGCTAGCCCCGGGACTAGCGGGATGGGGGGCCGGGAGACCCAGTACTTC
d_gene: TRBD1; j_gene: TRBJ2-6; abundance: few; v_gene: TRBV7-3; CDR3aa: CASSPRGTGSSGANVLTF; CDR3nt: TGTGCCAGCAGCCCCCGGGGGACAGGCAGCTCTGGGGCCAACGTCCTGACTTTC
d_gene: TRBD2; j_gene: TRBJ2-3; abundance: few; v_gene: TRBV6-5; CDR3aa: CASTIGGSTDTQYF; CDR3nt: TGTGCCAGCACTATCGGGGGGAGTACAGATACGCAGTATTTT
d_gene: .; j_gene: TRBJ1-2; abundance: .; v_gene: TRBV7-9; CDR3aa: CASSLWTIDNYGYTF; CDR3nt: TGTGCCAGCAGCCTCTGGACCATCGATAACTATGGCTACACCTTC
d_gene: .; j_gene: TRBJ1-5; abundance: .; v_gene: TRBV15; CDR3aa: CATSPSGLTNQPQHF; CDR3nt: TGTGCCACGAGTCCGTCAGGTTTGACCAATCAGCCCCAGCATTTT
d_gene: TRBD1; j_gene: TRBJ2-7; abundance: few; v_gene: TRBV30; CDR3aa: CAWIRQGSYEQYF; CDR3nt: TGTGCCTGGATTCGACAGGGCTCCTACGAGCAGTACTTC
d_gene: .; j_gene: TRBJ2-7; abundance: few; v_gene: TRBV4-2; CDR3aa: CASSQDRGASRAYEQYF; CDR3nt: TGTGCCAGCAGCCAAGACCGTGGAGCCAGTCGGGCCTACGAGCAGTACTTC
d_gene: .; j_gene: TRBJ1-1; abundance: many; v_gene: TRBV20-1; CDR3aa: CSARDPGQGNTEAFF; CDR3nt: TGCAGTGCTAGAGATCCCGGACAAGGAAACACTGAAGCTTTCTTT
d_gene: .; j_gene: TRBJ2-7; abundance: .; v_gene: TRBV29-1; CDR3aa: CSVGADLMEQYF; CDR3nt: TGCAGCGTTGGGGCGGATTTGATGGAGCAGTACTTC
d_gene: TRBD1; j_gene: TRBJ2-4; abundance: .; v_gene: TRBV12-3/TRBV12-4; CDR3aa: CASSQRPGTGPNIQYF; CDR3nt: TGTGCCAGCAGTCAGCGGCCGGGGACAGGTCCCAACATTCAGTACTTC
d_gene: .; j_gene: TRBJ2-2; abundance: many; v_gene: TRBV4-3; CDR3aa: CASSQDNTGELFF; CDR3nt: TGCGCCAGCAGCCAAGATAACACCGGGGAGCTGTTTTTT
d_gene: .; j_gene: TRBJ1-1; abundance: few; v_gene: TRBV7-6; CDR3aa: CASSSQGLTEAFF; CDR3nt: TGTGCCAGCAGTTCGCAGGGACTCACTGAAGCTTTCTTT
d_gene: TRBD1; j_gene: TRBJ2-5; abundance: .; v_gene: TRBV25-1; CDR3aa: CASSDYRGLETQYF; CDR3nt: TGTGCCAGCAGTGACTACAGGGGATTGGAGACCCAGTACTTC
d_gene: .; j_gene: TRBJ2-5; abundance: .; v_gene: TRBV6-1; CDR3aa: CASRQGTETQYF; CDR3nt: TGTGCCAGCAGGCAGGGGACGGAGACCCAGTACTTC
d_gene: TRBD1; j_gene: TRBJ2-1; abundance: few; v_gene: TRBV9; CDR3aa: CASSVARGTGAYNEQFF; CDR3nt: TGTGCCAGCAGCGTAGCGCGTGGGACAGGGGCCTACAATGAGCAGTTCTTC
d_gene: TRBD1; j_gene: TRBJ2-7; abundance: few; v_gene: TRBV20-1; CDR3aa: CSARFRGLSEQYF; CDR3nt: TGCAGTGCTAGGTTCAGGGGGCTGTCCGAGCAGTACTTC
d_gene: .; j_gene: TRBJ1-6; abundance: many; v_gene: TRBV24-1; CDR3aa: CATSDRPDSPLHF; CDR3nt: TGTGCCACCAGTGATCGTCCCGATTCACCCCTCCACTTT
d_gene: .; j_gene: TRBJ1-2; abundance: .; v_gene: TRBV29-1; CDR3aa: CSVAGGDGYTF; CDR3nt: TGCAGCGTGGCTGGGGGCGATGGCTACACCTTC
d_gene: TRBD2; j_gene: TRBJ2-1; abundance: few; v_gene: TRBV9; CDR3aa: CASSVGGAGGNNEQFF; CDR3nt: TGTGCCAGCAGCGTAGGTGGAGCGGGGGGAAACAATGAGCAGTTCTTC
d_gene: TRBD1; j_gene: TRBJ1-6; abundance: .; v_gene: TRBV18; CDR3aa: CASLGDRDSPLHF; CDR3nt: TGTGCCAGCTTAGGGGACAGGGATTCACCCCTCCACTTT
d_gene: .; j_gene: TRBJ1-5; abundance: few; v_gene: TRBV2; CDR3aa: CASTGQTGNQPQHF; CDR3nt: TGTGCCAGCACAGGACAGACGGGCAATCAGCCCCAGCATTTT
d_gene: .; j_gene: TRBJ1-1; abundance: few; v_gene: TRBV10-3; CDR3aa: CAISESGGRGTEAFF; CDR3nt: TGTGCCATCAGTGAGTCTGGGGGTAGGGGCACTGAAGCTTTCTTT
d_gene: TRBD2; j_gene: TRBJ2-2; abundance: few; v_gene: TRBV2; CDR3aa: CASSGLAGIGNTGELFF; CDR3nt: TGTGCCAGCAGTGGACTAGCGGGAATAGGGAACACCGGGGAGCTGTTTTTT
d_gene: TRBD1; j_gene: TRBJ2-7; abundance: few; v_gene: TRBV11-1; CDR3aa: CASRQTGRGEQYF; CDR3nt: TGTGCCAGCAGGCAGACAGGGCGAGGCGAGCAGTACTTC
d_gene: TRBD1; j_gene: TRBJ2-2; abundance: .; v_gene: TRBV6-1; CDR3aa: CASRRQGGTGELFF; CDR3nt: TGTGCCAGCAGAAGACAGGGGGGTACCGGGGAGCTGTTTTTT
d_gene: .; j_gene: TRBJ1-2; abundance: .; v_gene: TRBV24-1; CDR3aa: CATSGGAYGYTF; CDR3nt: TGTGCCACCAGCGGGGGGGCCTATGGCTACACCTTC
d_gene: .; j_gene: TRBJ2-3; abundance: few; v_gene: TRBV5-1; CDR3aa: CASSPPGSARPDTQYF; CDR3nt: TGCGCCAGCAGCCCTCCCGGTAGCGCCCGCCCAGATACGCAGTATTTT
d_gene: TRBD1; j_gene: TRBJ2-5; abundance: .; v_gene: TRBV12-3/TRBV12-4; CDR3aa: CASSQAGGVETQYF; CDR3nt: TGTGCCAGCAGTCAGGCAGGGGGCGTGGAGACCCAGTACTTC
d_gene: TRBD1; j_gene: TRBJ2-2; abundance: .; v_gene: TRBV5-1; CDR3aa: CASSLGQGATGELFF; CDR3nt: TGCGCCAGCAGCTTGGGACAGGGGGCGACCGGGGAGCTGTTTTTT
d_gene: .; j_gene: TRBJ1-3; abundance: few; v_gene: TRBV28; CDR3aa: CASNEGAGNTIYF; CDR3nt: TGTGCCAGCAACGAGGGAGCCGGAAACACCATATATTTT
d_gene: TRBD2; j_gene: TRBJ2-1; abundance: few; v_gene: TRBV12-3/TRBV12-4; CDR3aa: CASSSGLAGVYNEQFF; CDR3nt: TGTGCCAGCAGTTCCGGACTAGCGGGAGTGTACAATGAGCAGTTCTTC
d_gene: .; j_gene: TRBJ1-1; abundance: few; v_gene: TRBV7-9; CDR3aa: CASSLDVSGLDTEAFF; CDR3nt: TGTGCCAGCAGCTTGGATGTTTCGGGGTTGGACACTGAAGCTTTCTTT
d_gene: .; j_gene: TRBJ1-2; abundance: .; v_gene: TRBV6-1; CDR3aa: CASSDGWNGANYGYTF; CDR3nt: TGTGCCAGCAGTGACGGATGGAACGGGGCTAACTATGGCTACACCTTC
d_gene: TRBD1; j_gene: TRBJ1-2; abundance: .; v_gene: TRBV12-3/TRBV12-4; CDR3aa: CASSPDLTGDPFYTF; CDR3nt: TGTGCCAGCAGTCCCGATCTGACAGGGGACCCCTTCTACACCTTC
d_gene: TRBD2; j_gene: TRBJ2-2; abundance: .; v_gene: TRBV5-1; CDR3aa: CASSLGTSGVTGELFF; CDR3nt: TGCGCCAGCAGCTTGGGGACTAGCGGGGTCACCGGGGAGCTGTTTTTT
d_gene: .; j_gene: TRBJ1-2; abundance: few; v_gene: TRBV7-3; CDR3aa: CASSSDAYGYTF; CDR3nt: TGTGCCAGCAGCTCCGACGCGTATGGCTACACCTTC
d_gene: .; j_gene: TRBJ1-2; abundance: few; v_gene: TRBV2; CDR3aa: CASSLNGASHYGYTF; CDR3nt: TGTGCCAGCAGCCTCAATGGGGCGTCACACTATGGCTACACCTTC
d_gene: .; j_gene: TRBJ1-2; abundance: .; v_gene: TRBV27; CDR3aa: CASSFTAGAYGYTF; CDR3nt: TGTGCCAGCAGTTTCACCGCAGGCGCCTATGGCTACACCTTC
d_gene: .; j_gene: TRBJ1-5; abundance: few; v_gene: TRBV5-6; CDR3aa: CASSTADGYNQPQHF; CDR3nt: TGTGCCAGCAGCACAGCAGACGGATACAATCAGCCCCAGCATTTT
d_gene: .; j_gene: TRBJ1-2; abundance: few; v_gene: TRBV5-6; CDR3aa: CASSPMADYGYTF; CDR3nt: TGTGCCAGCAGCCCCATGGCGGATTATGGCTACACCTTC
d_gene: .; j_gene: TRBJ2-2; abundance: few; v_gene: TRBV7-8; CDR3aa: CASSLVSSGGTGELFF; CDR3nt: TGTGCCAGCAGCTTAGTTTCGTCAGGGGGGACCGGGGAGCTGTTTTTT
d_gene: .; j_gene: TRBJ1-4; abundance: few; v_gene: TRBV12-3/TRBV12-4; CDR3aa: CASGNEANEKLFF; CDR3nt: TGTGCCAGCGGTAATGAGGCTAATGAAAAACTGTTTTTT
d_gene: .; j_gene: TRBJ1-5; abundance: few; v_gene: TRBV30; CDR3aa: CAWTGGSNQPQHF; CDR3nt: TGTGCCTGGACGGGGGGGAGCAATCAGCCCCAGCATTTT